The entry below gives a single T cell receptor (beta chain) sequence along with its context. The antigen is undetermined. This record belongs to a study of cytomegalovirus exposure and HLA in healthy donors. Regarding the study as a whole: Association with HLA alleles at 0.05 false discovery rate was found for about 17,000 TCR beta sequences in a later analysis.

The primer mix had 60 Vbeta and 13 Jbeta primers. Sequenced by immunoSEQ multiplex PCR; TCRdb stores in-frame clones only, minus some. In the table there are some 100,000 clones, roughly 70% of which are singletons. The sequence came from a young woman in good health and CMV-seropositive. Specimen: PBMCs.

DNA of the CDR3: TGTGCCAGCAGCTTGGGGCGAGCGGGAGGGGCGGCGCAGTATTTT. Translating it yields CASSLGRAGGAAQYF. The chain uses TRBV5-4 and TRBJ2-3, with 10 positions matching TRBD2. CDR1 SGHNT and CDR2 YYREEE come from the germline V gene (reference sequence). The CDR3 sequence is 15 residues long. Unmatched junction bases numbered 8, after V lost 0 bases and J lost 10 bases.